This TCR beta chain was recorded in a study of blood T cell repertoires in COVID-19. Study at large: From the United States, Italy and Spain came samples of acute and convalescent COVID-19. T cells, B-cell-depleted T cells, or PBMCs supplied cDNA or gDNA.

Enrolment of Seattle patients took place during active infection, and they were followed longitudinally. This CDR3 is 16 amino acids long. The V end was cut by 6 bases, the J end by 1 base, with 15 bases between. The germline CDR1 and CDR2 sequences are MNHEY and SMNVEV (reference sequence). Authors' methods: Reference gene primers were amplified, and this amplification served to estimate nucleated cell counts. Repertoires were generated with immunoSEQ multiplex PCR, while TCRdb's copy carries only in-frame clones and drops some. From that table come the V and J calls and clone size; the DNA was used to work out D and trimming. Altogether about 49,000 clones are present, approximately 95% being singletons, with the ten largest covering around 1%.

The receptor's source is a man aged 60 to 69 with COVID-19, enrolled during active disease. The chain uses TRBV27 and TRBJ2-2, with D hard to call. The sequencing sample was made of peripheral blood. The CDR3 coding sequence is TGTGCCAGCAGATCATTCGCCAGTATGAACACCGGGGAGCTGTTTTTT. Its translation: CASRSFASMNTGELFF.